This T cell receptor beta chain was obtained from a study of CD8 T cell repertoires and HIV-1 epitope variants. Study-wide background: Tested: three Gag epitope families, Nef HW9 and YT9. 1M T cells were kept uncultured as a baseline.

The repertoire was sequenced with immunoSEQ multiplex PCR; TCRdb's copy has only in-frame clones and lacks some. The sample contains about 7,000 clones, 66% of which appear only once. A note on this clone: The antigen is unknown.

The V end lost 9 bases, the J end lost 1 base, and 13 bases lay between the germline ends. The CDR3 spans 13 residues. CDR1 and CDR2 (germline): MGHRA, YSYEKL. The genes are TRBV4-1 and TRBJ2-7; a weak D match, TRBD1 (6 bases). The TCR was taken from a male donor with HIV. The sample consisted of cultured CD8+ T cells derived from PBMCs. CDR3 region: CARLGTRSYEQYF. The DNA of the CDR3 is TGCGCCAGGTTGGGGACAAGATCCTACGAGCAGTACTTC.